The rows below give T cell receptor beta chains drawn from one sample of a study of blood T cells in healthy people across ages. TCRdb fed the 5' RACE reads into MiXCR, producing one record per CDR3 protein. The data hold about 1.1 million distinct CDR3 sequences, with 35% to 40% observed a single time. Sequencing was done on a sample of blood. All receptors derive from a man between 18 and 35 years old in good health. Both conserved end residues are part of each CDR3. Each record gives: clone size, CDR3 length, J gene, V gene, CDR3 protein. Clone size is shown for a subset of rows, as once, few, many or a class of expanded clone.

-	14	TRBJ1-2	TRBV7-3	CASSPMGQFYGYTF
once	15	TRBJ2-3	TRBV2	CASRDRIASTDTQYF
-	13	TRBJ1-2	TRBV19	CASCRRQGNGYTF
-	12	TRBJ2-5	TRBV20-1	CSAAGGQETQYF
-	17	TRBJ1-2	TRBV4-3	CASSQTPWGQANYGYTF
few	14	TRBJ2-3	TRBV7-2	CASGGGGAEDTQYF
-	14	TRBJ2-7	TRBV5-1	CASYQGTGLYEQYF
-	17	TRBJ1-1	TRBV9	CASSLSTGTGGISEAFF
-	22	TRBJ1-1	TRBV21-1	CASSETGRVIVGQEKMNTEAFF
-	14	TRBJ1-2	TRBV21-1	CASSKDQGKHGYTF
-	17	TRBJ1-1	TRBV6-8	CASNSSDRGSPRTEAFF
few	17	TRBJ2-7	TRBV9	CASSVATGTSGANEQYF
-	12	TRBJ2-1	TRBV20-1	CSARDTLNEQFF
-	13	TRBJ1-2	TRBV12-3/TRBV12-4	CASSHSTWDGYTF
few	14	TRBJ1-1	TRBV5-5	CASSWTWAATEAFF
-	14	TRBJ1-1	TRBV12-3/TRBV12-4	CASSLMGPNTEAFF
-	15	TRBJ2-6	TRBV15	CATSRDLAGANVLTF
-	16	TRBJ2-3	TRBV3-1	CASSQPRSGGSDTQYF
-	15	TRBJ2-1	TRBV29-1	CSVEDPAKGGNEQFF
few	13	TRBJ2-1	TRBV13	CASSLGEENEQFF
-	16	TRBJ2-3	TRBV5-1	CASSYRTSGGTDTQYF
few	14	TRBJ2-1	TRBV12-3/TRBV12-4	CASSSLGTSGSQFF
-	15	TRBJ1-5	TRBV6-5	CASRPGQGWNQPQHF
few	17	TRBJ1-1	TRBV14	CASSPRTGMVVYTEAFF
few	15	TRBJ2-1	TRBV20-1	CSARDLRGFLNEQFF
few	12	TRBJ2-3	TRBV27	CASSPPERTQYF
once	16	TRBJ1-4	TRBV5-1	CASSLGPQGMREKLFF
-	18	TRBJ1-2	TRBV7-9	CASSLAGQTIKPPYGYTF
-	14	TRBJ1-1	TRBV20-1	CSARGAAGVTEAFF
once	15	TRBJ2-3	TRBV2	CASSEAGGHTDTQYF
few	14	TRBJ2-2	TRBV12-3/TRBV12-4	CASSFVRGSGELFF
-	12	TRBJ1-1	TRBV20-1	CSAQDRDTEAFF
-	15	TRBJ1-5	TRBV4-1	CASSHGTGINQPQHF
-	14	TRBJ2-7	TRBV27	CASSLGLRPREQYF
-	16	TRBJ2-3	TRBV4-3	CASSQDSGRAADTQYF
-	15	TRBJ2-4	TRBV7-2	CASSLVSSAENIQYF
-	18	TRBJ2-4	TRBV4-2	CASSQEPSGRVAKNIQYF
few	17	TRBJ2-1	TRBV6-6	CASRRTSGGISYNEQFF
few	13	TRBJ1-2	TRBV11-2	CASSLESGDGYTF
many	15	TRBJ1-2	TRBV7-2	CASSLGIEANYGYTF
few	14	TRBJ1-1	TRBV3-1	CASSQVQGGTEAFF
few	15	TRBJ1-1	TRBV29-1	CSVEKADRLNTEAFF
-	16	TRBJ1-1	TRBV7-9	CASSFRETGTDTEAFF
-	15	-	TRBV6-2/TRBV6-3	CATLLGTGSYNEQYF
-	16	TRBJ2-3	TRBV6-2/TRBV6-3	CASSPTSGRSTDTQYF
-	11	TRBJ1-1	TRBV6-2/TRBV6-3	CAATQNTEAFF
-	15	TRBJ2-1	TRBV28	CASSTDISKYNERFF
-	19	-	TRBV4-1	CASSQEGDAGLAIFGEQYF
-	16	TRBJ1-1	TRBV9	CASSTGATRLNTEAFF
-	16	TRBJ2-1	TRBV7-9	CASSYPETGVYNEQFF
-	15	TRBJ2-5	TRBV5-4	CASSFSRTGQETQYF
-	15	TRBJ2-7	TRBV4-1	CASSRTPGSSYEQYF
-	14	TRBJ2-3	TRBV7-9	CASSFGTITDTQYF
few	18	TRBJ1-2	TRBV5-5	CASSLGRDAGPVGYGYTF
-	16	TRBJ1-1	TRBV5-1	CASSLEGAAMNTEAFF
-	14	TRBJ2-3	TRBV27	CASSLRARLVTQYF